This TCR beta chain emerged from a study of T cells in Graves' hyperthyroidism and ophthalmopathy. This clonotype came up a few times. If no ophthalmopathy progression occurred within 18 months, Graves' hyperthyroidism was stable. TCR beta CDR3 regions were amplified from RNA. Carried out on the TCR CDR3, a first-round RT-PCR used the HTBI primer set. TCRdb processed the multiplex PCR reads anew with MiXCR; each CDR3 protein has one entry. The sample shows hundreds of thousands of distinct CDR3 sequences, around 15% of them seen only once. The TCR originated in a woman in her late teens or twenties with Graves' hyperthyroidism. Source material: blood.

The CDR3 protein is CASKYWGPYNEQFF. The DNA for the CDR3 is TGTGCCAGCAAATACTGGGGCCCATACAATGAGCAGTTCTTC. The chain has TRBV6-1 and TRBJ2-1; TRBD1 is a possible D gene (5 bases). The CDR3 is made up of 14 amino acids. Trimming pared 7 bases from V and 4 bases from J, leaving 14 bases between. The germline CDR1 and CDR2 sequences are MNHNS and SASEGT.